This T cell receptor beta chain was captured in a study of technical replicates of blood from a handful of donors. This clone was picked up one time. The length of the CDR3 is 15 residues. The germline V gene encodes CDR1 MNHEY and CDR2 SVGAGI. Trimming at V came to 8 bases and at J to 4 bases, leaving 10 bases not matched to a gene. Measured with immunoSEQ multiplex PCR; TCRdb has only the in-frame clones, and not every one. Of roughly 79,000 clones listed, roughly 91% are singletons. The TCR originated in a human donor in good health. Some clones in this sample may be carry-over from other donors' samples. The gene calls are TRBV6-5 and TRBJ2-7, with 11 positions matching TRBD2. What was sequenced was T cells isolated from PBMCs. The CDR3 is CASCEQTSGDYEQYF. The CDR3 bases are TGTGCCAGCTGCGAACAGACTAGCGGGGATTACGAGCAGTACTTC.